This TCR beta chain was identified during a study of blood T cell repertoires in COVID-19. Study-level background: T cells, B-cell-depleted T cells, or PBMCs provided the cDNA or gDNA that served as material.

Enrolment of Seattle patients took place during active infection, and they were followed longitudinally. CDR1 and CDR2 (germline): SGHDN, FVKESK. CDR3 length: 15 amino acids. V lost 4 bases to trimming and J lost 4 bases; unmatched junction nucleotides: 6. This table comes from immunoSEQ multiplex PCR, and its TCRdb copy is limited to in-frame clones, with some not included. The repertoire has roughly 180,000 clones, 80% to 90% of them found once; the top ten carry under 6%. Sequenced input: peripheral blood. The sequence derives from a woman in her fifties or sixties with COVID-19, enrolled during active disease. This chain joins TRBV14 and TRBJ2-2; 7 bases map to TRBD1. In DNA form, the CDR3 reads TGTGCCAGCAGCCGGAGACAGGGAAGCACCGGGGAGCTGTTTTTT. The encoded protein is CASSRRQGSTGELFF.